The present entry profiles one T cell receptor (beta chain) with its context. Its antigen is not known. The sample comes from a study of CD8 T cells in Susac syndrome. Study-wide results and limits: The study admitted that it had a relatively small number of individuals in its TCR sequencing and HLA analysis.

Random-hexamer reverse transcription was applied to about 0.5 to 1 ug RNA. The CDR3 of TCR beta was amplified by immunoSEQ multiplex PCR across 54 Vbeta and 13 Jbeta. TCRdb redid the calling of the immunoSEQ multiplex PCR reads with MiXCR, one entry per CDR3 protein. Here the sample spans about 200,000 distinct CDR3 sequences, around nine tenths being singletons. The CDR3 sequence is 16 residues long. Germline CDR1 SGHVS, CDR2 FQNEAQ. Trimming took off 3 bases at V and 2 bases at J, with 16 bases between the two ends. Sequenced material: CD8+ T cells from PBMCs. The rearrangement links TRBV7-8 to TRBJ2-5, with D maybe TRBD2 (6 bases). The TCR comes from a human donor with multiple sclerosis. The CDR3 loop is CASSFPFSGAQETQYF. Here the CDR3 DNA reads TGTGCCAGCAGCTTTCCCTTTAGCGGAGCTCAAGAGACCCAGTACTTC.